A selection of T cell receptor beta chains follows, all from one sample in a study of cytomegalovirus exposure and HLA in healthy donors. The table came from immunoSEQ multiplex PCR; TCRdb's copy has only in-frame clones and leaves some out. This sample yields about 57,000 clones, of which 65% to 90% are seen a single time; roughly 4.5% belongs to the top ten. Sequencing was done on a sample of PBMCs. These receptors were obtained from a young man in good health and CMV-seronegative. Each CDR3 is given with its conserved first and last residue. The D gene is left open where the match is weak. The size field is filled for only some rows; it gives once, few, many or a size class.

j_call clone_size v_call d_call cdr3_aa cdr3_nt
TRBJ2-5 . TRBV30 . CAWSTGLQETQYF TGTGCCTGGAGTACGGGATTACAAGAGACCCAGTACTTC
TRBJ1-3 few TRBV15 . CATSREAGRSSGNTIYF TGTGCCACCAGCAGAGAGGCTGGGAGAAGCTCTGGAAACACCATATATTTT
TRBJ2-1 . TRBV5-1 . CASGPGIRSEQFF TGCGCCAGCGGTCCGGGGATTCGGAGTGAGCAGTTCTTC
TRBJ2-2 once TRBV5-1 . CASSLHRRDTGELFF TGCGCCAGCAGCTTGCACCGCCGGGACACCGGGGAGCTGTTTTTT
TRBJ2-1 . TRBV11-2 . CASSASFDSSYNEQFF TGTGCCAGCAGCGCCTCGTTTGATAGCTCCTACAATGAGCAGTTCTTC
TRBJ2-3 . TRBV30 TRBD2 CAWTMGGNTDTQYF TGTGCCTGGACAATGGGGGGGAACACAGATACGCAGTATTTT
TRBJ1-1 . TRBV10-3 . CAISESRVGSMNTEAFF TGTGCCATCAGTGAGTCGAGGGTAGGGAGCATGAACACTGAAGCTTTCTTT
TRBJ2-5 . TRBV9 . CASSVGLATGPQETQYF TGTGCCAGCAGCGTAGGTCTGGCTACAGGGCCACAAGAGACCCAGTACTTC
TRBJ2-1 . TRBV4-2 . CASSSRGSYNEQFF TGTGCCAGCTCCTCTCGGGGGTCCTACAATGAGCAGTTCTTC
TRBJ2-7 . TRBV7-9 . CASSLGPEQYF TGTGCCAGCAGCTTAGGGCCGGAGCAGTACTTC